Here is one T cell receptor beta chain with its context. V gave up 7 bases and J gave up 6 bases, with 18 bases separating them. Germline CDR1 and CDR2: MNHNS and SASEGT. This CDR3 region has 14 residues. This record comes from a study of blood T cells in healthy people across ages. Combining a sample-barcoded 5' primer with a J-beta primer mix, a second PCR ran for 7 to 11 cycles. From the 5' RACE reads, TCRdb called clonotypes with MiXCR, one entry per CDR3 protein. This sample has 2 million or so distinct CDR3 sequences, with around 50% found just once. The TCR was taken from a woman in her thirties or forties in good health. The sample consisted of blood. The chain couples TRBV6-1 to TRBJ1-2; possibly TRBD1 for D (6 bases). The CDR3 region has the DNA TGTGCCAGCACTCGGACAGAGATGAGCGATGGCTACACCTTC. Translated: CASTRTEMSDGYTF.